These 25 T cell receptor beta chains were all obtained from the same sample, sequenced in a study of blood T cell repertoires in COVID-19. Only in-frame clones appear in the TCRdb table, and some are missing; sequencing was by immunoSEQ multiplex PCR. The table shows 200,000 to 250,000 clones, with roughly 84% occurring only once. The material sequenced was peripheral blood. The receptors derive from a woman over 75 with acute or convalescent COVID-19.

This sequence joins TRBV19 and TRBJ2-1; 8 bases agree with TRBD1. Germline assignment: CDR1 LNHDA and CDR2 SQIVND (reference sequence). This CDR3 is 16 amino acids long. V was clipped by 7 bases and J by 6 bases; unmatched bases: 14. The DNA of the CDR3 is TGTGCCAGTACCCCATTAGGGGGACAGGAGATCAATGAGCAGTTCTTC. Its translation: CASTPLGGQEINEQFF.

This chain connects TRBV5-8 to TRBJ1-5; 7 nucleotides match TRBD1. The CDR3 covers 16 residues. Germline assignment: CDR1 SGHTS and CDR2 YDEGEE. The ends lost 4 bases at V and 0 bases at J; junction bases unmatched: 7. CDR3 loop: CASSLRTGLSNQPQHF. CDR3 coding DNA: TGTGCCAGCAGCCTCCGGACAGGCCTTAGCAATCAGCCCCAGCATTTT.

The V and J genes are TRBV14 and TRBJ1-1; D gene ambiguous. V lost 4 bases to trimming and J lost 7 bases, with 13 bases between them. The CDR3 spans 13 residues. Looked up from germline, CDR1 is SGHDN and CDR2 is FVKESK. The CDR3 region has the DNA TGTGCCAGCAGCCTCCGCGGGAGGATTGAAGCTTTCTTT. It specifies CASSLRGRIEAFF.

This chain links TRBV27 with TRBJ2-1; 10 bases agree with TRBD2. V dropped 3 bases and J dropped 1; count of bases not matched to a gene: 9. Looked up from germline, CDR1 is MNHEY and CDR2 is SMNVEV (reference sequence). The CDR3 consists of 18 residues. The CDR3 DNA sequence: TGTGCCAGCAGTTTTTGGGGCCCTAGCGGGGGATCCTACAATGAGCAGTTCTTC. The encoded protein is CASSFWGPSGGSYNEQFF.

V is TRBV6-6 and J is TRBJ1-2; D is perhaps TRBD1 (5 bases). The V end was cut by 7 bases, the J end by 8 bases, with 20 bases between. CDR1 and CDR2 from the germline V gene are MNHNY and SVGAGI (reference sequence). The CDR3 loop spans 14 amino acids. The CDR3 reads CASNLDSRPEGYTF. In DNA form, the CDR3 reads TGTGCCAGCAACCTCGACAGCCGACCGGAGGGCTACACCTTC.

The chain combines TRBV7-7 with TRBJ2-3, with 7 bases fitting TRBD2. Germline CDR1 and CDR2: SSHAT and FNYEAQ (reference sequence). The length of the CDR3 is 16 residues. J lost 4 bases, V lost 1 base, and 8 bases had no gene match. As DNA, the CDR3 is TGTGCCAGCAGCTTAGATGGGCGGGGAGGGGCAGATACGCAGTATTTT. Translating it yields CASSLDGRGGADTQYF.

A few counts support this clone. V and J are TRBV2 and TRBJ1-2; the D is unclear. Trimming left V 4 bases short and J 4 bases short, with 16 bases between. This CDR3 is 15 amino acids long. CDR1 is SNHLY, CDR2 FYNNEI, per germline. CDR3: CASSGIGRSFYGYTF. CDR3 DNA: TGTGCCAGCAGTGGTATAGGCAGGTCGTTCTATGGCTACACCTTC.

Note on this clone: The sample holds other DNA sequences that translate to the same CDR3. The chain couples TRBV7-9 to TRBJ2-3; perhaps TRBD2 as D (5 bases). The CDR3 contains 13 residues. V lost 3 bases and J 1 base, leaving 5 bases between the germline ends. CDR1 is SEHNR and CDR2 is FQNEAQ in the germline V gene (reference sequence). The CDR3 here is CASSFGGTDTQYF. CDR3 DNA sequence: TGTGCCAGCAGCTTCGGGGGCACAGATACGCAGTATTTT.

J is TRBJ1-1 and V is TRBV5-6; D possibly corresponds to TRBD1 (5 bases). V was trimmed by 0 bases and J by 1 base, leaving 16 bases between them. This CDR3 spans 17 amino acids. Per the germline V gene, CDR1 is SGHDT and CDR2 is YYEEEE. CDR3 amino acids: CASSLVWGQGSNTEAFF. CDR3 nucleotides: TGTGCCAGCAGCTTGGTTTGGGGCCAGGGCTCGAACACTGAAGCTTTCTTT.

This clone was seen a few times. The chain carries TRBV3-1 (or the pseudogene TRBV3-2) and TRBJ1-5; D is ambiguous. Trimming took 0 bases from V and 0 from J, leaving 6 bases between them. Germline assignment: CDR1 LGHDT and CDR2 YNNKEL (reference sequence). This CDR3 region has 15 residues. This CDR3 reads CASSQDLNSNQPQHF. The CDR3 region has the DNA TGTGCCAGCAGCCAAGATCTAAATAGCAATCAGCCCCAGCATTTT.

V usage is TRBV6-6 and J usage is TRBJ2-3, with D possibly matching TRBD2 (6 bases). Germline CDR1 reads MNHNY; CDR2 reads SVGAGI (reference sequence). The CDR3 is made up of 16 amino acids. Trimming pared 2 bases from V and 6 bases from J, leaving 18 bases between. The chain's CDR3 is CASSYDSARGSDTQYF. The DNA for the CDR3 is TGTGCCAGCAGTTACGACTCGGCCCGGGGGTCTGATACGCAGTATTTT.

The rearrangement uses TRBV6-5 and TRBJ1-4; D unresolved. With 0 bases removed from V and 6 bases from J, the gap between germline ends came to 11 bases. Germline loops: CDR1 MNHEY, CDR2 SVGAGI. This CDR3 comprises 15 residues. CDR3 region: CASSYSGRADEKLFF. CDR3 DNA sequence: TGTGCCAGCAGTTACTCTGGGAGGGCTGATGAAAAACTGTTTTTT.

CDR3 in amino acids: CSATSDHEQFF. The CDR3 DNA reads as TGCAGCGCCACTAGTGACCATGAGCAGTTCTTC. The V gene is TRBV29-1, the J gene TRBJ2-1, with D possibly TRBD2 on 5 matching bases. Germline loops: CDR1 SQVTM, CDR2 ANQGSEA. The V and J ends lost 7 bases and 8 bases respectively, with 12 bases between them. The CDR3 totals 11 residues.

CDR3 amino acids: CASSQEFSRGADTQYF. The CDR3 nucleotides read TGCGCCAGCAGCCAAGAATTTAGCAGGGGCGCAGATACGCAGTATTTT. The rearrangement uses TRBV4-3 and TRBJ2-3, with TRBD1 as a possible D gene (6 bases). CDR3 size: 16 residues. Looked up from germline, CDR1 is LGHNA and CDR2 is YSLEER. Trimming took off 0 bases at V and 4 bases at J, with 14 bases between the two ends.

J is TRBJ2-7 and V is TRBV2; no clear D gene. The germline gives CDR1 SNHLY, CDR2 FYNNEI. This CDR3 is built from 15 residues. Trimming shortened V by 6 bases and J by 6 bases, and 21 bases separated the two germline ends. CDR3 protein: CASSPTISGSGEQYF. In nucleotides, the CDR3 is TGTGCCAGCAGCCCCACAATTTCTGGATCAGGCGAGCAGTACTTC.

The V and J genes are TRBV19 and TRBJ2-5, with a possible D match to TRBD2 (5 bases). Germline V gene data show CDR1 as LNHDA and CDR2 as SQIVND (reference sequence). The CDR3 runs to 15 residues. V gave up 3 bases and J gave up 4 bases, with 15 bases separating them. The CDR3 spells CASSIETHGVETQYF. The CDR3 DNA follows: TGTGCCAGTAGTATCGAGACCCACGGGGTAGAGACCCAGTACTTC.

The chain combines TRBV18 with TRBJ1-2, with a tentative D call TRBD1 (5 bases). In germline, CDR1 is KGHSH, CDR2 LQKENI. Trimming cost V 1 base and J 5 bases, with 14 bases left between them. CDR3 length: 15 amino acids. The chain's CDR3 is CASSPQEGTRYGYTF. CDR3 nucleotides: TGTGCCAGCTCACCACAGGAGGGGACGAGGTATGGCTACACCTTC.

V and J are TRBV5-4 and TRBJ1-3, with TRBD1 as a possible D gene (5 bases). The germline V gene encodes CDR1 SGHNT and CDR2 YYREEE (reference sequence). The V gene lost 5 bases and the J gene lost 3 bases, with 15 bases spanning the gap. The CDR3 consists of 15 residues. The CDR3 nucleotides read TGTGCCAGCAGTCTCCAGGGACTCCTTGGAAACACCATATATTTT. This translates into CASSLQGLLGNTIYF.

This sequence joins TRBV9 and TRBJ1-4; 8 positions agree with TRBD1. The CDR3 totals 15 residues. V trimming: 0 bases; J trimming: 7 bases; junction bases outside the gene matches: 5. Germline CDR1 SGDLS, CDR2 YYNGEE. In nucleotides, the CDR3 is TGTGCCAGCAGCGTAGCTGGACAGGGCGGTGAAAAACTGTTTTTT. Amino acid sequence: CASSVAGQGGEKLFF.

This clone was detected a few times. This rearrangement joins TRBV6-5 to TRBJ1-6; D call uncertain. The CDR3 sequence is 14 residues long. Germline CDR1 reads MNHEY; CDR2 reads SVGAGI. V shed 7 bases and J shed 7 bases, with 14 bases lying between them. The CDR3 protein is CASTAGSSNSPLHF. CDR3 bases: TGTGCCAGCACCGCCGGTTCCTCAAATTCACCCCTCCACTTT.

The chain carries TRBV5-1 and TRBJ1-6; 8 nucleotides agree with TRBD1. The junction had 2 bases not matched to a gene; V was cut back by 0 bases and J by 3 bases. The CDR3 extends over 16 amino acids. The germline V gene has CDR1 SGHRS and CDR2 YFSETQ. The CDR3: CASSLEGQVYNSPLHF. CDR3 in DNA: TGCGCCAGCAGCTTGGAGGGACAGGTCTATAATTCACCCCTCCACTTT.

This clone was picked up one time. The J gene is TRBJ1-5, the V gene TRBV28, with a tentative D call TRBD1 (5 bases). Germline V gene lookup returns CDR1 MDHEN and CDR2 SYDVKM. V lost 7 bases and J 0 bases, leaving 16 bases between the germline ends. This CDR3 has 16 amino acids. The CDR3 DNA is TGTGCCAGCACCCGCGGGGGGGGAAATAGCAATCAGCCCCAGCATTTT. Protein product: CASTRGGGNSNQPQHF.

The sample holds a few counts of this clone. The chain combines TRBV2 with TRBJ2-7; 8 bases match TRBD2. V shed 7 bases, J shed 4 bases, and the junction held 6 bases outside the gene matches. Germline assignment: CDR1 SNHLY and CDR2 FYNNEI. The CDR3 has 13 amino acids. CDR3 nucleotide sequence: TGTGCCAGCATCCTAAGCGGGGGATACGAGCAGTACTTC. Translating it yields CASILSGGYEQYF. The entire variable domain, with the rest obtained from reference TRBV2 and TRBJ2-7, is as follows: EPEVTQTPSHQVTQMGQEVILRCVPISNHLYFYWYRQILGQKVEFLVSFYNNEISEKSEIFDDQFSVERPDGSNFTLKIRSTKLEDSAMYFCASILSGGYEQYFGPGTRLTVT.

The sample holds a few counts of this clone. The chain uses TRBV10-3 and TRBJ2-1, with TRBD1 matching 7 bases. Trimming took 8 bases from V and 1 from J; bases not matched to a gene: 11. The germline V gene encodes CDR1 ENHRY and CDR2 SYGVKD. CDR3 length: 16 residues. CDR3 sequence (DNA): TGTGCCATCCGCCCCAGGGGGAACCCTTCCTACAATGAGCAGTTCTTC. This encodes CAIRPRGNPSYNEQFF.

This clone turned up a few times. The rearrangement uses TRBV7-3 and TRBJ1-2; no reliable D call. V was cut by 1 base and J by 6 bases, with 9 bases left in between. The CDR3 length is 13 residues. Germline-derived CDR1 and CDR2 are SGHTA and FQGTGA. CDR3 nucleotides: TGTGCCAGCAGCTTAAGGGCAAGAGATGGCTACACCTTC. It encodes CASSLRARDGYTF. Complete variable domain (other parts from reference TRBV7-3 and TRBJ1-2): GAGVSQTPSNKVTEKGKYVELRCDPISGHTALYWYRQSLGQGPEFLIYFQGTGAADDSGLPNDRFFAVRPEGSVSTLKIQRTERGDSAVYLCASSLRARDGYTFGSGTRLTVV.